This TCR beta chain came from a study of CD8+ T cells in alopecia areata. Study details: Twice a day, 5 to 10 mg of oral tofacitinib was administered to treated patients. Dosing with tofacitinib proceeded for 6 to 18 months, followed by 6 months off drug. Study results and caveats: Clonality was higher in lesional than normal scalp, especially in alopecia totalis/universalis.

Specimens obtained from alopecia areata patients comprised lesional scalp punch biopsies and peripheral blood. A word on this clone: Its target is unknown.

RNA, once extracted, was reverse transcribed into cDNA for use as the sequencing template. Sequencing used immunoSEQ multiplex PCR; TCRdb keeps in-frame clones, though not all of them. The table shows under 300,000 clones, with 67% occurring only once. The clonotype comes from a human donor with alopecia areata. The sequences come from CD4+ T cells sorted from blood, collected at week 0.

The CDR3 sequence is CSVEEGQGGSQPQHF. The CDR3 DNA reads TGCAGCGTTGAAGAAGGACAGGGAGGGAGTCAGCCCCAGCATTTT. This chain uses TRBV29-1 with TRBJ1-5; 8 bases align to TRBD1. Losses at the gene ends were 0 bases for V and 6 bases for J; bases not matched to a gene: 7. Germline-derived CDR1 and CDR2 are SQVTM and ANQGSEA. This CDR3 has 15 residues.